This T cell receptor beta chain was obtained from a study of blood T cell repertoires in COVID-19. Looking at the study overall: Collection of acute and convalescent COVID-19 samples took place in the United States, Italy and Spain.

This CDR3 is 15 amino acids long. V lost 8 bases to trimming and J lost 5 bases, with 18 bases between them. Germline values: CDR1 LNHDA, CDR2 SQIVND (reference sequence). Only in-frame clones appear in the TCRdb table, and some are missing; sequencing was by immunoSEQ multiplex PCR. This table holds 270,000 or so clones, 85% found once. The specimen sequenced was peripheral blood. This TCR was recovered from a human donor in a cohort sampled during active COVID-19. The J gene is TRBJ2-2, the V gene TRBV19; tentative D call: TRBD2 (5 bases). CDR3 amino acids: CASADLARNTGELFF. The CDR3 DNA reads TGTGCCAGTGCAGATCTAGCACGGAATACCGGGGAGCTGTTTTTT.